Listed here are 13 T cell receptor beta chains from one sample, sequenced in a study of T cells in Graves' hyperthyroidism and ophthalmopathy. RNA transcripts gave rise to amplified TCR beta CDR3 regions. The study used the HTBI primer set for a first-round RT-PCR of the TCR CDR3. TCRdb itself ran the multiplex PCR reads through MiXCR, one entry per CDR3 protein. Here the sample spans 330,000 or so distinct CDR3 sequences, 18% being singletons. Sequencing input: blood. The receptors here all came from a woman aged 40 to 50 with Graves' ophthalmopathy.

This chain links TRBV4-1 with TRBJ2-2; 10 bases fit TRBD2. With V trimmed by 8 bases and J by 3 bases, 9 bases remained unmatched. The CDR3 totals 16 residues. Germline CDR1 and CDR2: MGHRA and YSYEKL. The CDR3 spells CASGRGLAGDTGELFF. The CDR3 coding sequence is TGCGCCAGCGGCCGGGGCCTAGCGGGAGACACCGGGGAGCTGTTTTTT.

This clonotype was observed many times. The rearrangement joins TRBV6-1 to TRBJ1-3, with TRBD1 as a possible D gene (6 bases). The germline CDR1 and CDR2 sequences are MNHNS and SASEGT. The CDR3 totals 16 residues. Trimming took off 6 bases at V and 0 bases at J, with 15 bases between the two ends. The DNA of the CDR3 is TGTGCCAGCAGCCCCGACGGACAGTTCTCTGGAAACACCATATATTTT. Translated, it gives CASSPDGQFSGNTIYF.

This clonotype was detected many times. This chain links TRBV5-1 with TRBJ1-3, with D unresolved. The V and J ends lost 0 bases and 0 bases respectively, with 4 bases between them. The CDR3 loop spans 14 amino acids. Germline CDR1 and CDR2: SGHRS and YFSETQ. The CDR3 protein is CASSLAGSGNTIYF. The CDR3 DNA reads as TGCGCCAGCAGCTTGGCAGGCTCTGGAAACACCATATATTTT. The full variable domain, in which reference TRBV5-1 and TRBJ1-3 provide the parts outside the CDR3, is KAGVTQTPRYLIKTRGQQVTLSCSPISGHRSVSWYQQTPGQGLQFLFEYFSETQRNKGNFPGRFSGRQFSNSRSEMNVSTLELGDSALYLCASSLAGSGNTIYFGEGSWLTVV.

In its sample, this clonotype was seen many times. V is TRBV14 and J is TRBJ2-7, with TRBD1 as a possible D gene (5 bases). CDR1 is SGHDN, CDR2 FVKESK, per germline. The V end lost 0 bases, the J end lost 2 bases, and 5 bases lay between the germline ends. The CDR3 is made up of 13 amino acids. CDR3 DNA: TGTGCCAGCAGCCAAGAACAGGCCTACGAGCAGTACTTC. The encoded protein is CASSQEQAYEQYF.

The V gene is TRBV11-1, the J gene TRBJ2-7; 9 bases align to TRBD2. V dropped 1 base and J dropped 7; count of bases not matched to a gene: 8. The V gene's germline CDR1 is SGHAT and CDR2 FQDESV (reference sequence). This CDR3 contains 15 residues. CDR3 loop: CASSLERGRAEEQYF. CDR3 nucleotide sequence: TGTGCCAGCAGCTTAGAACGCGGGAGGGCCGAAGAGCAGTACTTC. Drawing the rest from reference TRBV11-1 and TRBJ2-7, the complete variable domain is EAEVAQSPRYKITEKSQAVAFWCDPISGHATLYWYRQILGQGPELLVQFQDESVVDDSQLPKDRFSAERLKGVDSTLKIQPAELGDSAMYLCASSLERGRAEEQYFGPGTRLTVT.

This clonotype was seen many times. The chain has TRBV13 and TRBJ1-5, with a possible D match to TRBD1 (6 bases). The germline V gene has CDR1 PRHDT and CDR2 FYEKMQ (reference sequence). The CDR3 spans 15 residues. Trimming left V 0 bases short and J 9 bases short, with 15 bases between. The CDR3, as DNA: TGTGCCAGCAGCTTAGGAGGCAGGGGAGTCCGGCCCCAGCATTTT. Translating gives CASSLGGRGVRPQHF.

This clonotype has a count of ten or more. The rearrangement joins TRBV6-2 or TRBV6-3 to TRBJ2-6, with D perhaps given as TRBD1 or TRBD2 (5 bases each). The CDR3 runs to 17 residues. CDR1 and CDR2 from the germline V gene are MNHEY and SVGEGT. V was pared by 6 bases and J by 1 base, with 16 bases between. CDR3 loop: CASRTGTGRSGANVLTF. For the CDR3, the DNA is TGTGCCAGCAGAACCGGGACCGGGCGGTCTGGGGCCAACGTCCTGACTTTC.

In its sample, this clonotype was seen many times. The rearrangement joins TRBV7-9 to TRBJ2-7, with 8 bases lining up with TRBD2. Germline CDR1 is SEHNR and CDR2 is FQNEAQ (reference sequence). Germline trimming cut 5 bases from V and 2 bases from J; bases unmatched to any gene: 8. The CDR3 is 15 residues long. The chain's CDR3 is CASSPGGVETYEQYF. CDR3 sequence (DNA): TGTGCCAGCAGCCCGGGGGGGGTGGAAACCTACGAGCAGTACTTC.

This clonotype was counted ten times or more. The chain uses TRBV5-1 and TRBJ2-7, with 8 positions matching TRBD2. Germline V gene data show CDR1 as SGHRS and CDR2 as YFSETQ. This CDR3 is 18 amino acids long. Trimming removed 0 bases from V and 3 bases from J; junction bases left unmatched: 14. CDR3 coding DNA: TGCGCCAGCAGCTTGGAAGCCACCTTCAGGACTAGCAGCTACGAGCAGTACTTC. The encoded protein is CASSLEATFRTSSYEQYF.

This clonotype was detected ten times or more. The chain recombines TRBV30 with TRBJ1-5, with TRBD1 matching over 8 bases. After removal of 3 bases from V and 4 bases from J, the junction contained 2 bases not matched to a gene. In germline, CDR1 is GTSNPN, CDR2 SVGIG (reference sequence). The CDR3 runs to 13 residues. CDR3 in amino acids: CAWSRQGNQPQHF. CDR3 DNA: TGTGCCTGGAGCCGACAGGGGAATCAGCCCCAGCATTTT.

This clonotype was observed many times. The genes are TRBV27 and TRBJ2-5; 11 bases agree with TRBD2. Losses at the gene ends were 5 bases for V and 5 bases for J; bases not matched to a gene: 7. CDR1 is MNHEY and CDR2 is SMNVEV in the germline V gene (reference sequence). The CDR3 is 15 amino acids. In DNA, the CDR3 is TGTGCCAGCAGTGTTAGCGGGAGGGCCTATGAGACCCAGTACTTC. Amino acid sequence: CASSVSGRAYETQYF.

At least ten counts were recorded for this clonotype. V and J are TRBV4-3 and TRBJ2-7; D is unresolved. Per the germline V gene, CDR1 is LGHNA and CDR2 is YSLEER. The V end was cut by 1 base, the J end by 6 bases, with 7 bases between. The CDR3 is made up of 12 amino acids. CDR3 in amino acids: CASSQGMGEQYF. The CDR3 DNA follows: TGCGCCAGCAGCCAAGGGATGGGCGAGCAGTACTTC.

This clonotype has just a few counts. The chain joins TRBV30 to TRBJ2-5, with 14 bases fitting TRBD2. Trimming removed 2 bases from V and 5 bases from J; junction bases left unmatched: 13. The germline gives CDR1 GTSNPN, CDR2 SVGIG (reference sequence). There are 18 residues in the CDR3. The CDR3: CAWSPGLAGGSVGETQYF. CDR3 bases: TGTGCCTGGAGTCCCGGACTAGCGGGAGGATCTGTTGGGGAGACCCAGTACTTC.